The clone carrying this T cell receptor beta chain was recorded many times. The antigen is undetermined. This sample stems from a study of response to subunit inactivated influenza vaccine. The study's findings and limits: Every seasonal influenza vaccination brings in few new T cells, the authors suggested.

V was pared by 6 bases and J by 10 bases, with 22 bases between. The V gene's germline CDR1 is SQVTM and CDR2 ANQGSEA. The CDR3 runs 14 residues. Each CDR3 protein is one row after TCRdb ran MiXCR on the RT-PCR reads. Of some 640,000 distinct CDR3 sequences listed, over 11% are singletons. J is TRBJ2-1 and V is TRBV29-1, with D possibly TRBD1 on 5 matching bases. This TCR derives from a man aged 50 or older who received an inactivated influenza vaccine. Specimen: PBMCs from blood, collected 14 days before vaccination. CDR3 nucleotide sequence: TGCAGCGTCACCGAGACAGCTTACCTAGTGGAGCAGTTCTTC. It specifies CSVTETAYLVEQFF.